This entry describes one T cell receptor (beta chain). The source of the sample is a study of control samples from healthy donors and cancer patients. Sequencing used immunoSEQ multiplex PCR; TCRdb keeps in-frame clones, though not all of them. This repertoire shows about 88,000 clones, over 90% found once; its top ten account for approximately 8%. The CDR3 covers 13 residues. Germline lookup yields CDR1 MGHDK and CDR2 SYGVNS. V was shortened by 1 base and J by 5 bases, with 5 bases between the two germline ends. The V gene is TRBV25-1, the J gene TRBJ2-2, with D unclear. This receptor was taken from a man younger than 35 in good health. Sequenced: blood. The CDR3 spells CASSELGTGELFF. CDR3 DNA: TGTGCCAGCAGTGAATTAGGGACCGGGGAGCTGTTTTTT.